The 30 T cell receptor beta chains in this list originate from one sample, sequenced in a study of blood T cell repertoires in COVID-19. The assay was immunoSEQ multiplex PCR, and TCRdb's table has in-frame clones only and misses some. The table includes under 200,000 clones, around 89% detected once. Specimen: peripheral blood. The receptors stem from a man in his forties with active or convalescent COVID-19.

This rearrangement joins TRBV6-6 to TRBJ1-2; a weak D match, TRBD1 (5 bases). Germline assignment: CDR1 MNHNY and CDR2 SVGAGI (reference sequence). This CDR3 is 12 amino acids long. The V and J ends lost 11 bases and 2 bases respectively, with 12 bases between them. CDR3 amino acids: CAAVGQNYGYTF. In DNA form, the CDR3 reads TGTGCCGCGGTGGGGCAGAACTATGGCTACACCTTC.

V is TRBV4-1 and J is TRBJ2-5, with D possibly being TRBD1 (6 bases). Trimming pared 3 bases from V and 1 base from J, leaving 9 bases between. This CDR3 region has 14 residues. CDR1 and CDR2 from the germline V gene are MGHRA and YSYEKL. The CDR3 DNA reads TGCGCCAGCAGCCAGGGACAAGCCCAAGAGACCCAGTACTTC. This encodes CASSQGQAQETQYF.

The chain is built from TRBV5-1 and TRBJ2-5, with a possible D match to TRBD1 (6 bases). The V end was cut by 3 bases, the J end by 4 bases, with 13 bases between. This CDR3 region has 14 residues. In germline, CDR1 is SGHRS, CDR2 YFSETQ. This CDR3 is CASSSMGQGETQYF. CDR3 DNA sequence: TGCGCCAGCAGCTCAATGGGACAAGGAGAGACCCAGTACTTC.

The table lists this clone with a count of one. The chain has TRBV24-1 and TRBJ2-3, with TRBD1 matching 11 bases. This CDR3 region has 14 residues. CDR1 and CDR2 (germline): KGHDR, SFDVKD. Trimming took 7 bases from V and 2 from J; bases not matched to a gene: 1. The CDR3: CATRGQGDTDTQYF. The DNA of the CDR3 is TGTGCCACCAGGGGACAGGGGGACACAGATACGCAGTATTTT.

The chain uses TRBV5-1 and TRBJ2-1, with 7 bases matching TRBD2. The CDR3 runs to 15 residues. Unmatched junction bases numbered 15, after V lost 10 bases and J lost 5 bases. Germline values: CDR1 SGHRS, CDR2 YFSETQ. The DNA for the CDR3 is TGCGCCTGCACGCACGATGGGCGGGAGAACAATGAGCAGTTCTTC. It codes for CACTHDGRENNEQFF.

As DNA, the CDR3 is TGCGCCAGCAGCCCAGCCCTGACAGGGGGCCACGAGCAGTACTTC. Translating it yields CASSPALTGGHEQYF. The chain is built from TRBV5-1 and TRBJ2-7; 10 bases align to TRBD1. Germline assignment: CDR1 SGHRS and CDR2 YFSETQ. Trimming at V came to 4 bases and at J to 5 bases, leaving 9 bases not matched to a gene. The CDR3 has 15 amino acids.

The DNA of the CDR3 is TGTGCCAGCAGCCTAGACAGGGGGCGAGAGACCCAGTACTTC. It codes for CASSLDRGRETQYF. The rearrangement links TRBV2 to TRBJ2-5; 10 nucleotides agree with TRBD1. This CDR3 comprises 14 residues. The germline V gene encodes CDR1 SNHLY and CDR2 FYNNEI. V gave up 6 bases and J gave up 4 bases; unmatched junction bases: 5.

This chain connects TRBV4-3 to TRBJ1-1; maybe TRBD1 (5 bases). CDR1 is LGHNA and CDR2 is YSLEER in the germline V gene. The CDR3 is made up of 15 amino acids. V was clipped by 0 bases and J by 5 bases, with 13 bases between them. The CDR3 protein is CASSQDRAGSTEAFF. The DNA of the CDR3 is TGCGCCAGCAGCCAAGATCGGGCAGGGTCAACTGAAGCTTTCTTT.

V gene TRBV5-1 combines with J gene TRBJ2-3; D uncertain. V was clipped by 0 bases and J by 2 bases, with 7 bases between them. Germline-derived CDR1 and CDR2 are SGHRS and YFSETQ. The CDR3 consists of 14 residues. The CDR3, as DNA: TGCGCCAGCAGCTTGGACAGACCCACAGATACGCAGTATTTT. Its protein product is CASSLDRPTDTQYF.

The chain uses TRBV27 and TRBJ2-6; D perhaps matches TRBD1 (6 bases). Germline V lookup: CDR1 MNHEY, CDR2 SMNVEV (reference sequence). Trimming took off 6 bases at V and 0 bases at J, with 12 bases between the two ends. CDR3 length: 16 residues. The CDR3 bases are TGTGCCAGCAGGCAAACAGGGATCTCTGGGGCCAACGTCCTGACTTTC. This encodes CASRQTGISGANVLTF.

The V gene is TRBV9, the J gene TRBJ1-6; the D gene is possibly TRBD1 (6 bases). V lost 3 bases and J 1 base, leaving 8 bases between the germline ends. Germline-derived CDR1 and CDR2 are SGDLS and YYNGEE. The CDR3 sequence is 15 residues long. CDR3 region: CASSGGGSYNSPLHF. CDR3 coding DNA: TGTGCCAGCAGCGGAGGGGGATCCTATAATTCACCCCTCCACTTT.

V and J are TRBV2 and TRBJ1-5; possible D gene TRBD1, 5 bases. Deletions cut 3 bases from V and 3 bases from J, with 12 bases between. This CDR3 region has 15 residues. CDR1 is SNHLY and CDR2 is FYNNEI in the germline V gene. The CDR3 region has the DNA TGTGCCAGCAGTGATGGCAGGGTGGACAATCAGCCCCAGCATTTT. This sequence encodes CASSDGRVDNQPQHF.

The gene calls are TRBV5-1 and TRBJ2-5; 8 bases are a match to TRBD2. This CDR3 is 16 amino acids long. In germline, CDR1 is SGHRS, CDR2 YFSETQ. V shed 5 bases, J shed 4 bases, and the junction held 13 bases outside the gene matches. CDR3 in DNA: TGCGCCAGCAGTCGGATAACGGCGGGGGGCGGAGAGACCCAGTACTTC. Translation gives CASSRITAGGGETQYF.

The chain couples TRBV27 to TRBJ2-5; possible D gene TRBD2, 6 bases. CDR1 is MNHEY and CDR2 is SMNVEV in the germline V gene (reference sequence). With 8 bases removed from V and 4 bases from J, the gap between germline ends came to 14 bases. This CDR3 is 13 amino acids long. DNA for the CDR3: TGTGCCAGCTCTGTGGGAGGCCGAGAGACCCAGTACTTC. Its translation: CASSVGGRETQYF.

The genes are TRBV27 and TRBJ2-1; TRBD1 aligns across 8 bases. Germline V gene sequence: CDR1 MNHEY, CDR2 SMNVEV (reference sequence). This CDR3 has 15 amino acids. J gave up 3 bases and V 5 bases, and 6 bases lay outside the gene matches. CDR3 sequence: CASSPGTGLYNEQFF. The CDR3 DNA reads as TGTGCCAGCAGTCCGGGGACAGGCCTCTACAATGAGCAGTTCTTC.

This chain joins TRBV11-2 and TRBJ1-1; unclear D gene. In germline, CDR1 is SGHAT, CDR2 FQNNGV. V lost 5 bases to trimming and J lost 1 base, with 8 bases between them. CDR3 length: 13 residues. The CDR3: CASSPRQNTEAFF. In DNA, the CDR3 is TGTGCCAGCAGCCCCCGACAGAACACTGAAGCTTTCTTT.

This rearrangement joins TRBV5-4 to TRBJ2-5; 7 bases are shared with TRBD1. The ends lost 4 bases at V and 3 bases at J; junction bases unmatched: 6. CDR3 length equals 14 residues. Germline V lookup: CDR1 SGHNT, CDR2 YYREEE (reference sequence). The CDR3 spells CASSLGTAKETQYF. In DNA, the CDR3 is TGTGCCAGCAGCCTTGGGACAGCAAAAGAGACCCAGTACTTC.

The gene calls are TRBV27 and TRBJ2-2; D gene unclear. CDR1 is MNHEY and CDR2 is SMNVEV in the germline V gene (reference sequence). V was clipped by 5 bases and J by 3 bases, with 7 bases between them. CDR3 length: 13 amino acids. The CDR3 DNA reads as TGTGCCAGCAGTACCCGGGACACCGGGGAGCTGTTTTTT. It translates to CASSTRDTGELFF.

The CDR3 DNA sequence: TGTGCCAGCGTGGCAGGGAAGTTTAAGGAGACCCAGTACTTC. This sequence encodes CASVAGKFKETQYF. The genes are TRBV6-5 and TRBJ2-5; tentative D call: TRBD1 (5 bases). This CDR3 spans 14 amino acids. V was shortened by 8 bases and J by 5 bases, with 18 bases between the two germline ends. Germline CDR1 and CDR2: MNHEY and SVGAGI.

The V call is TRBV7-2, the J call TRBJ2-7, with D perhaps matching TRBD2 (6 bases). Trimming removed 1 base at V and 0 bases at J, with 13 bases between. The length of the CDR3 is 16 residues. The V gene's germline CDR1 is SGHTA and CDR2 FQGNSA. The CDR3 here is CASSLVSGTDSYEQYF. The CDR3 nucleotides read TGTGCCAGCAGCTTAGTCTCCGGGACTGACTCCTACGAGCAGTACTTC.

The genes are TRBV4-1 and TRBJ2-7; D perhaps matches TRBD1 (5 bases). Germline loops: CDR1 MGHRA, CDR2 YSYEKL. Trimming pared 3 bases from V and 0 bases from J, leaving 12 bases between. The length of the CDR3 is 15 residues. The DNA for the CDR3 is TGCGCCAGCAGCCAGGGCGGACATAGCTCCTACGAGCAGTACTTC. Translating it yields CASSQGGHSSYEQYF.

The chain combines TRBV11-2 with TRBJ2-5, with 9 bases matching TRBD2. Germline CDR1 is SGHAT and CDR2 is FQNNGV. With V trimmed by 7 bases and J by 5 bases, 5 bases remained unmatched. CDR3 length equals 13 residues. The CDR3 is CASTLAGSETQYF. CDR3 nucleotide sequence: TGTGCCAGCACCCTAGCGGGATCTGAGACCCAGTACTTC.

V gene TRBV11-2 combines with J gene TRBJ2-2; TRBD1 agrees at 7 bases. The CDR3 consists of 17 residues. Germline V gene lookup returns CDR1 SGHAT and CDR2 FQNNGV. Germline trimming cut 0 bases from V and 0 bases from J; bases unmatched to any gene: 4. This CDR3 reads CASSLDQGTANTGELFF. DNA of the CDR3: TGTGCCAGCAGCTTAGATCAGGGGACAGCGAACACCGGGGAGCTGTTTTTT. Drawing the rest from reference TRBV11-2 and TRBJ2-2, the complete variable domain is EAGVAQSPRYKIIEKRQSVAFWCNPISGHATLYWYQQILGQGPKLLIQFQNNGVVDDSQLPKDRFSAERLKGVDSTLKIQPAKLEDSAVYLCASSLDQGTANTGELFFGEGSRLTVL.

The chain uses TRBV5-1 and TRBJ1-4; D ambiguous. The CDR3 has 18 amino acids. Deletions cut 0 bases from V and 8 bases from J, with 23 bases between. The germline V gene has CDR1 SGHRS and CDR2 YFSETQ. The CDR3 sequence is CASSLESLSRSAYEKLFF. The CDR3 DNA reads TGCGCCAGCAGCTTGGAGTCTCTCTCCAGGTCGGCGTACGAAAAACTGTTTTTT. Full variable domain (missing parts from reference TRBV5-1 and TRBJ1-4): KAGVTQTPRYLIKTRGQQVTLSCSPISGHRSVSWYQQTPGQGLQFLFEYFSETQRNKGNFPGRFSGRQFSNSRSEMNVSTLELGDSALYLCASSLESLSRSAYEKLFFGSGTQLSVL.

This chain links TRBV28 with TRBJ1-2; 10 bases fit TRBD1. The CDR3 extends over 15 amino acids. The ends lost 6 bases at V and 2 bases at J; junction bases unmatched: 6. The V gene's germline CDR1 is MDHEN and CDR2 SYDVKM. CDR3 coding DNA: TGTGCCAGCAGCACTCGGACAGGGGGGAACTATGGCTACACCTTC. It codes for CASSTRTGGNYGYTF.

The chain combines TRBV5-1 with TRBJ2-5; no definite D call. Trimming left V 1 base short and J 2 bases short, with 6 bases between. This CDR3 has 13 residues. From germline, CDR1 is SGHRS and CDR2 YFSETQ. CDR3 nucleotides: TGCGCCAGCAGCTTGTGGCAGCAAGAGACCCAGTACTTC. This codes for CASSLWQQETQYF.

V is TRBV18 and J is TRBJ2-2; D may be TRBD1 (6 bases). The ends were cut back, 2 bases at V and 1 base at J, with 11 bases in the middle. Germline V gene data show CDR1 as KGHSH and CDR2 as LQKENI. The CDR3 is 16 amino acids. The CDR3 DNA is TGTGCCAGCTCACCATATAGGACAGAGAACACCGGGGAGCTGTTTTTT. Protein product: CASSPYRTENTGELFF.

The chain employs TRBV4-3 and TRBJ2-1; 11 nucleotides match TRBD2. The junction had 11 bases not matched to a gene; V was cut back by 0 bases and J by 4 bases. Germline assignment: CDR1 LGHNA and CDR2 YSLEER. The CDR3 contains 19 residues. This CDR3 reads CASSQDAGTSGTYYNEQFF. The CDR3 DNA reads as TGCGCCAGCAGCCAAGATGCCGGGACTAGCGGTACGTATTACAATGAGCAGTTCTTC.

This chain links TRBV3-1 (or the pseudogene TRBV3-2) with TRBJ1-3; D might be TRBD1 (5 bases). Germline-derived CDR1 and CDR2 are LGHDT and YNNKEL (reference sequence). Trimming cost V 1 base and J 1 base, with 14 bases left between them. CDR3 length: 17 residues. DNA for the CDR3: TGTGCCAGCAGCCAAGCAGGGTTCTCGCCGTCTGGAAACACCATATATTTT. Amino acids: CASSQAGFSPSGNTIYF.

This sequence joins TRBV11-2 and TRBJ2-7, with TRBD1 identical over 7 bases. This CDR3 spans 15 amino acids. Trimming took 4 bases from V and 2 from J; bases not matched to a gene: 8. Germline V gives CDR1 SGHAT, CDR2 FQNNGV. Here the CDR3 DNA reads TGTGCCAGCAGCTCAAGGGACAGCCGTCCCTACGAGCAGTACTTC. The encoded protein is CASSSRDSRPYEQYF.